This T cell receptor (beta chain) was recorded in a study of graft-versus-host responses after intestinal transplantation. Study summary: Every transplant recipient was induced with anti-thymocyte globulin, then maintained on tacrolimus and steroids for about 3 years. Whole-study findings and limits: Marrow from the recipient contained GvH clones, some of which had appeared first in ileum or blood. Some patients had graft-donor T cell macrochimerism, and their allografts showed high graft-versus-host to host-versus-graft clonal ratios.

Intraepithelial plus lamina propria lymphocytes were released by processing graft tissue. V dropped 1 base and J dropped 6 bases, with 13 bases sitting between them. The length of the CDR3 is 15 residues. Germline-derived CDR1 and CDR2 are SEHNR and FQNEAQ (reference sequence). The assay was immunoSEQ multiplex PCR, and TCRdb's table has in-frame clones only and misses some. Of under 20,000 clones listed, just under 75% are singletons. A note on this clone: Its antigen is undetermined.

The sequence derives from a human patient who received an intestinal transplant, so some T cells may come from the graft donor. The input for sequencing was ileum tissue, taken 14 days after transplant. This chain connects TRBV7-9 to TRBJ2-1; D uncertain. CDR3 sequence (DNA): TGTGCCAGCAGCTTAGGACTGGGGATTCGCAATGAGCAGTTCTTC. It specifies CASSLGLGIRNEQFF.